The text below deals with one TCR beta chain. What it binds is unknown. This record belongs to a study of T-cell reconstitution after alpha-beta-depleted transplantation in children. Overall study results and limits: One year after transplant, T-cell counts and diversity came mostly from newly produced T cells.

The TCRbeta library was prepared with unique molecular identifiers. A single record per CDR3 protein comes from TCRdb applying MiXCR to the PCR reads. The table shows a few hundred thousand distinct CDR3 sequences, with approximately 23% occurring only once. V dropped 3 bases and J dropped 7 bases, with 15 bases sitting between them. The V gene's germline CDR1 is SGHDT and CDR2 YYEEEE. This CDR3 is 14 amino acids long. The chain carries TRBV5-6 and TRBJ2-3; possible D gene TRBD2, 6 bases. The sample here was PBMCs, mostly from graft donor cells, taken 180 days after TCRalphabeta/CD19-depleted stem cell transplant. The source of this sequence is a male patient aged 10 to 17 who had a stem cell transplant for acute lymphoblastic leukemia, so the T cells may come from the graft donor. The CDR3 loop is CASSSLLADNTQYF. DNA for the CDR3: TGTGCCAGCAGCTCCCTCTTAGCGGACAATACGCAGTATTTT.